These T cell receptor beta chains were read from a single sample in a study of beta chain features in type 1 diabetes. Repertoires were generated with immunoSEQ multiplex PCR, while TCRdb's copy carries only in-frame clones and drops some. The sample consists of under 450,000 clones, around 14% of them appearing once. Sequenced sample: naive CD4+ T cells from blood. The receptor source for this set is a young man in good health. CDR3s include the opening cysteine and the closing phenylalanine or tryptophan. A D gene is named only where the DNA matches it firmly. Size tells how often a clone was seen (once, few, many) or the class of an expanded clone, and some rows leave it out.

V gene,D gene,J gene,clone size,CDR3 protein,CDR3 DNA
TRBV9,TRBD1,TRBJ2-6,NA,CASSGAGGSGANVLTF,TGTGCCAGCAGCGGAGCAGGGGGCTCTGGGGCCAACGTCCTGACTTTC
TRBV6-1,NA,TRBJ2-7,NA,CASTRSYEQYF,TGTGCCAGCACCCGGAGTTACGAGCAGTACTTC
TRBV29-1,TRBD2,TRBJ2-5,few,CSVGQAGTSGTYQETQYF,TGCAGCGTTGGACAGGCCGGGACTAGCGGGACGTACCAAGAGACCCAGTACTTC
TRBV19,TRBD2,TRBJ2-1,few,CASSIRGGFNEQFF,TGTGCCAGTAGTATCCGGGGGGGATTCAATGAGCAGTTCTTC
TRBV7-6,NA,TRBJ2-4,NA,CASSPRLPKNIQYF,TGTGCCAGCAGCCCCCGTCTCCCCAAAAACATTCAGTACTTC
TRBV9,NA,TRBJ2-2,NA,CASSVVTGVTGELFF,TGTGCCAGCAGCGTAGTGACAGGCGTCACCGGGGAGCTGTTTTTT
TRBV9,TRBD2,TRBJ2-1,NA,CASSRYAGGTLSGGQFF,TGTGCCAGCAGCCGATACGCGGGAGGGACCCTTTCCGGGGGGCAGTTCTTC
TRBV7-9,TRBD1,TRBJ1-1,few,CATGTANTEAFF,TGTGCGACCGGGACAGCGAACACTGAAGCTTTCTTT
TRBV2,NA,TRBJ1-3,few,CASSEEAIYF,TGTGCCAGCAGTGAAGAGGCTATATATTTT
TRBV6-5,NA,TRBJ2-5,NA,CASSYSRQLQETQYF,TGTGCCAGCAGTTACTCGCGCCAGCTTCAAGAGACCCAGTACTTC
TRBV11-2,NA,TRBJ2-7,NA,CASSHTTSSPYF,TGTGCCAGCAGTCACACGACTAGTAGCCCGTACTTC
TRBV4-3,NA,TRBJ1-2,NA,CASSQDLTAGGYTF,TGCGCCAGCAGCCAAGACCTCACGGCTGGGGGCTACACCTTC
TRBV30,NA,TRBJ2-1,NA,CAWSVGRTNEQFF,TGTGCCTGGAGCGTCGGTCGTACCAATGAGCAGTTCTTC